Listed here is a single TCR beta chain. Its antigen remains unknown. The sample comes from a study of cytomegalovirus exposure and HLA in healthy donors. Findings and caveats of the study: Investigators reported fewer than 200 TCR beta chains as tied to cytomegalovirus. Across donors, most TCRs were seen rarely, yet some public ones were widespread. In vitro assays verified that three CMV-associated chains recognized CMV antigens specifically. Reportedly, diagnosis of cytomegalovirus status by the classifier showed high specificity and sensitivity.

Assay: immunoSEQ multiplex PCR; the TCRdb copy retains only in-frame clones and omits some. The top ten hold approximately 20% of the sample, which has 150,000 to 180,000 clones, approximately 86% seen once. Material: PBMCs. The origin of this receptor is a man aged 18-30 years in good health and CMV-seropositive.

CDR3 coding DNA: TGTGCCAGCAGTGATCCGGGGACTAGCGGGAACAGGGAGCAGTACTTC. Its protein is CASSDPGTSGNREQYF. The V and J genes are TRBV6-1 and TRBJ2-7; 13 nucleotides align to TRBD2. This CDR3 region has 16 residues. Germline V gene sequence: CDR1 MNHNS, CDR2 SASEGT. V gave up 3 bases and J gave up 7 bases; unmatched junction bases: 9.